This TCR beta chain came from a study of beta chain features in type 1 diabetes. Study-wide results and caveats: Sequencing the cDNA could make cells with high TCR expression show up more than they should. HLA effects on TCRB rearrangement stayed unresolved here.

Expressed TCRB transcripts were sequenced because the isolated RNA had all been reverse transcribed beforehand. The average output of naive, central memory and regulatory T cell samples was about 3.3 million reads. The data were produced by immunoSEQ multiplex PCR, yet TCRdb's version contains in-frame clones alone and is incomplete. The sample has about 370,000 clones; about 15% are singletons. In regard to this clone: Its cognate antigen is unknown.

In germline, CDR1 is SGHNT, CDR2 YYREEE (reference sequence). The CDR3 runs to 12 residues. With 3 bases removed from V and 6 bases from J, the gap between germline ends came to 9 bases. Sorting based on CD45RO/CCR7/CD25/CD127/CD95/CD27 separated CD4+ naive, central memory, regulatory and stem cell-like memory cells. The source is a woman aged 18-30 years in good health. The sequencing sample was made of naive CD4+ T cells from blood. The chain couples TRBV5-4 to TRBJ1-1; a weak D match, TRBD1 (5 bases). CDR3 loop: CASSSTGSEAFF. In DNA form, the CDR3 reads TGTGCCAGCAGCTCCACAGGCTCTGAAGCTTTCTTT.